The text below deals with one T cell receptor beta chain. Its specificity is not known. The CDR3 runs 15 residues. J gave up 2 bases and V 4 bases, and 7 bases lay outside the gene matches. Germline-derived CDR1 and CDR2 are SGHDN and FVKESK. Through template switching, a universal primer site was introduced, and the cDNA contained unique molecular identifiers. Via MiXCR, TCRdb re-called the 5' RACE reads, giving one row per CDR3 protein. The table records hundreds of thousands of distinct CDR3 sequences, over 9% of them present only once. The data derive from a study of identical twins. Notes on the study in general: Analyses of zero insertions could, in part, be confounded by invariant MAIT and iNKT cells. For cord blood, abundant beta clonotypes had fewer insertions, unlike memory repertoires, which showed none. Out-of-frame beta chain sequences displayed weaker excess sharing between twins.

This same sample was also part of a study on yellow fever vaccine responses in identical twins.

The sequence derives from a woman aged 18-29 years in good health. The sequenced material came from CD8+ T cells sorted from blood. The chain carries TRBV14 and TRBJ2-5, with 7 bases identical to TRBD1. CDR3: CASSPYRGPQETQYF. The DNA for the CDR3 is TGTGCCAGCAGCCCGTACAGGGGCCCACAAGAGACCCAGTACTTC.